The 9 T cell receptor beta chains below all came from one sample that was sequenced in a study of control samples from healthy donors and cancer patients. TCRdb keeps only in-frame clones here, not all; method: immunoSEQ multiplex PCR. Among some 130,000 clones listed, more than 85% were seen once. The sample taken for sequencing was PBMCs. These receptor sequences come from a man aged 50 to 59 with head and neck cancer.

This sequence joins TRBV7-2 and TRBJ2-3, with D hard to call. V lost 2 bases, J lost 0 bases, and 9 bases lay in between. Germline loops: CDR1 SGHTA, CDR2 FQGNSA. The CDR3 runs to 15 residues. The CDR3 nucleotides are TGTGCCAGCAGCTTAACCGGGCTTAGCACAGATACGCAGTATTTT. This gives the protein CASSLTGLSTDTQYF. The full variable domain, completed using reference TRBV7-2 and TRBJ2-3, is GAGVSQSPSNKVTEKGKDVELRCDPISGHTALYWYRQSLGQGLEFLIYFQGNSAPDKSGLPSDRFSAERTGGSVSTLTIQRTQQEDSAVYLCASSLTGLSTDTQYFGPGTRLTVL.

V and J are TRBV28 and TRBJ1-2; D is unclear. The CDR3 contains 13 residues. Germline lookup yields CDR1 MDHEN and CDR2 SYDVKM. Trimming took off 3 bases at V and 4 bases at J, with 9 bases between the two ends. The CDR3 protein is CASSLGSFYGYTF. As DNA, the CDR3 is TGTGCCAGCAGTTTGGGCAGCTTCTATGGCTACACCTTC.

V usage is TRBV5-1 and J usage is TRBJ2-3; tentative D call: TRBD1 (5 bases). CDR1 and CDR2 from the germline V gene are SGHRS and YFSETQ. V lost 3 bases to trimming and J lost 1 base, with 15 bases between them. The CDR3 contains 16 residues. The CDR3 DNA reads TGCGCCAGCAGCTCCTCGACAGCCCGGGGCACAGATACGCAGTATTTT. This encodes CASSSSTARGTDTQYF.

The CDR3, as DNA: TGCGCCAGCAGTCCACCGGGACAGGGTTTTTCTACTAATGAAAAACTGTTTTTT. Encoded protein: CASSPPGQGFSTNEKLFF. The rearrangement joins TRBV4-1 to TRBJ1-4; 9 bases are shared with TRBD1. Germline CDR1 reads MGHRA; CDR2 reads YSYEKL. J was trimmed by 2 bases and V by 6 bases; bases with no gene match: 13. This CDR3 has 18 amino acids.

The chain has TRBV5-1 and TRBJ2-1, with 12 nucleotides matching TRBD2. This CDR3 contains 16 residues. V lost 0 bases to trimming and J lost 3 bases; unmatched junction nucleotides: 1. The germline V gene has CDR1 SGHRS and CDR2 YFSETQ. The CDR3 DNA is TGCGCCAGCAGCTTGGGGGGACTAGCGGGCTACAATGAGCAGTTCTTC. Its protein product is CASSLGGLAGYNEQFF.

This chain links TRBV5-1 with TRBJ2-5, with 8 bases that match TRBD2. This CDR3 spans 16 amino acids. Trimming took 0 bases from V and 3 from J; bases not matched to a gene: 7. Germline values: CDR1 SGHRS, CDR2 YFSETQ. CDR3 loop: CASSLAGGGIEETQYF. CDR3 in DNA: TGCGCCAGCAGCTTGGCGGGCGGGGGGATTGAAGAGACCCAGTACTTC.

The chain employs TRBV7-9 and TRBJ2-7; D is uncertain. From germline, CDR1 is SEHNR and CDR2 FQNEAQ (reference sequence). This CDR3 has 13 amino acids. Trimming shortened V by 5 bases and J by 0 bases, and 8 bases separated the two germline ends. The CDR3 sequence is CASSRTSSYEQYF. The CDR3 DNA follows: TGTGCCAGCAGCCGGACGAGCTCCTACGAGCAGTACTTC.

This clone was seen once. The chain joins TRBV5-6 to TRBJ2-7; possibly TRBD1 for D (5 bases). Trimming left V 0 bases short and J 4 bases short, with 11 bases between. The CDR3 consists of 14 residues. Per the germline V gene, CDR1 is SGHDT and CDR2 is YYEEEE. The CDR3 DNA reads TGTGCCAGCAGCTTGGGACAGACCGAGTACGAGCAGTACTTC. It translates to CASSLGQTEYEQYF.

The rearrangement uses TRBV11-2 and TRBJ1-3, with a weak D call TRBD1 (5 bases). Germline lookup yields CDR1 SGHAT and CDR2 FQNNGV. There are 18 residues in the CDR3. V was clipped by 4 bases and J by 0 bases, with 19 bases between them. The CDR3 region has the DNA TGTGCCAGCAGCTCTAGGGGCCCTCCGATCCGCTCTGGAAACACCATATATTTT. Translation gives CASSSRGPPIRSGNTIYF.